Following are 25 T cell receptor beta chains from one sample sequenced in a study of shared clonotypes between healthy human individuals. Clones were sequenced by immunoSEQ multiplex PCR, and TCRdb holds only the in-frame ones, with some missing. This table has roughly 200,000 clones, approximately 70% appearing once. Sequenced sample: memory CD4+ T cells sorted from blood. Subset specified: CD45RA-negative fraction. These receptor sequences come from a man aged 25-40 years in good health.

The V call is TRBV5-5, the J call TRBJ2-7; D is perhaps TRBD1 (5 bases). CDR3 size: 15 residues. Germline CDR1 and CDR2: SGHKS and YYEKEE (reference sequence). The ends were cut back, 4 bases at V and 2 bases at J, with 16 bases in the middle. CDR3 in DNA: TGTGCCAGCAGCCAAGTGGCAGGGCGCACCTACGAGCAGTACTTC. As protein: CASSQVAGRTYEQYF. Drawing the rest from reference TRBV5-5 and TRBJ2-7, the complete variable domain is DAGVTQSPTHLIKTRGQQVTLRCSPISGHKSVSWYQQVLGQGPQFIFQYYEKEERGRGNFPDRFSARQFPNYSSELNVNALLLGDSALYLCASSQVAGRTYEQYFGPGTRLTVT.

V is TRBV7-9 and J is TRBJ2-1; the match to TRBD2 covers 8 bases. J lost 3 bases, V lost 3 bases, and 10 bases had no gene match. Looked up from germline, CDR1 is SEHNR and CDR2 is FQNEAQ (reference sequence). The CDR3 is made up of 17 amino acids. DNA of the CDR3: TGTGCCAGCAGCTTCCGAGGTCGGGAGGGCCGCTACAATGAGCAGTTCTTC. Translated: CASSFRGREGRYNEQFF.

J is TRBJ1-1 and V is TRBV2, with 9 bases aligning to TRBD1. CDR1 and CDR2 (germline): SNHLY, FYNNEI. V lost 6 bases and J lost 4; bases outside the gene matches: 6. The CDR3 is 14 residues long. In nucleotides, the CDR3 is TGTGCCAGCAGGGAGGGGACAGGGCGCACTGAAGCTTTCTTT. This sequence encodes CASREGTGRTEAFF.

The rearrangement joins TRBV28 to TRBJ1-2, with a weak D call TRBD1 (5 bases). Trimming removed 0 bases at V and 4 bases at J, with 18 bases between. Germline assignment: CDR1 MDHEN and CDR2 SYDVKM. The CDR3 runs 17 residues. The CDR3 loop reads CASSLWGLQGIGYGYTF. The CDR3 DNA follows: TGTGCCAGCAGTTTATGGGGACTTCAGGGTATTGGCTATGGCTACACCTTC.

The table lists this clone with many counts. The V and J genes are TRBV29-1 and TRBJ1-2; D perhaps matches TRBD1 (5 bases). The CDR3 sequence is 11 residues long. Germline CDR1 SQVTM, CDR2 ANQGSEA. With 5 bases removed from V and 6 bases from J, the gap between germline ends came to 10 bases. The CDR3 sequence: CSVRRGNGYTF. The CDR3 DNA reads as TGCAGCGTTCGTCGGGGGAATGGCTACACCTTC.

The gene calls are TRBV5-1 and TRBJ2-3, with 11 bases that match TRBD1. Germline CDR1 and CDR2: SGHRS and YFSETQ. This CDR3 is built from 16 residues. Trimming removed 4 bases from V and 3 bases from J; junction bases left unmatched: 7. The DNA for the CDR3 is TGCGCCAGCAGCGCGAGGACAGGGGGCAGGACAGATACGCAGTATTTT. Amino acid sequence: CASSARTGGRTDTQYF.

The rearrangement links TRBV5-1 to TRBJ1-2; tentative D call: TRBD1 (5 bases). Germline-derived CDR1 and CDR2 are SGHRS and YFSETQ. There are 16 residues in the CDR3. V was clipped by 0 bases and J by 4 bases, with 16 bases between them. CDR3 amino acids: CASSLAGGGDAYGYTF. As DNA, the CDR3 is TGCGCCAGCAGCTTGGCCGGGGGAGGGGACGCCTATGGCTACACCTTC.

This clone was detected ten times or more. In DNA, the CDR3 is TGTGCCAGCAGCCCCAGGGGGCCGGAGACCCAGTACTTC. This translates into CASSPRGPETQYF. The chain couples TRBV7-9 to TRBJ2-5, with 8 nucleotides matching TRBD1. The CDR3 covers 13 residues. V shed 5 bases and J 5 bases; nucleotides not matched to a gene: 4. Germline loops: CDR1 SEHNR, CDR2 FQNEAQ (reference sequence).

The chain carries TRBV11-1 and TRBJ2-1; D is perhaps TRBD1 (6 bases). CDR1 and CDR2 (germline): SGHAT, FQDESV (reference sequence). V was cut by 5 bases and J by 5 bases, with 10 bases left in between. This CDR3 spans 13 amino acids. CDR3 bases: TGTGCCAGCAGCCAGGGACACAACAATGAGCAGTTCTTC. Translated, it gives CASSQGHNNEQFF.

The V call is TRBV25-1, the J call TRBJ1-1; D gene uncertain. Per the germline V gene, CDR1 is MGHDK and CDR2 is SYGVNS. The CDR3 runs to 15 residues. V gave up 1 base and J gave up 0 bases, with 9 bases separating them. CDR3 loop: CASSEWNSMNTEAFF. CDR3 coding DNA: TGTGCCAGCAGTGAATGGAATTCGATGAACACTGAAGCTTTCTTT.

The rearrangement joins TRBV11-2 to TRBJ2-7; 10 bases match TRBD2. CDR1 and CDR2 (germline): SGHAT, FQNNGV. The junction had 1 base not matched to a gene; V was cut back by 0 bases and J by 2 bases. This CDR3 spans 15 amino acids. In DNA form, the CDR3 reads TGTGCCAGCAGCTTAGAGCTAGCGGGGGCCTACGAGCAGTACTTC. Protein product: CASSLELAGAYEQYF.

This clone was seen only a few times. V gene TRBV28 combines with J gene TRBJ2-3, with D hard to call. V was clipped by 5 bases and J by 11 bases, with 11 bases between them. Germline CDR1 reads MDHEN; CDR2 reads SYDVKM. The CDR3 runs 11 residues. CDR3 coding DNA: TGTGCCAGCAGTATCCCCGGTGGGCAGTATTTT. This encodes CASSIPGGQYF. Together with reference TRBV28 and TRBJ2-3, the CDR3 gives the full variable domain: DVKVTQSSRYLVKRTGEKVFLECVQDMDHENMFWYRQDPGLGLRLIYFSYDVKMKEKGDIPEGYSVSREKKERFSLILESASTNQTSMYLCASSIPGGQYFGPGTRLTVL.

This rearrangement joins TRBV11-2 to TRBJ2-7, with D hard to call. The CDR3 totals 14 residues. The germline CDR1 and CDR2 sequences are SGHAT and FQNNGV. The ends were cut back, 5 bases at V and 1 base at J, with 12 bases in the middle. The DNA of the CDR3 is TGTGCCAGCAGCCTTCGGACGTTGTCCTACGAGCAGTACTTC. This encodes CASSLRTLSYEQYF. Looking up the rest from reference TRBV11-2 and TRBJ2-7 gives the full variable domain: EAGVAQSPRYKIIEKRQSVAFWCNPISGHATLYWYQQILGQGPKLLIQFQNNGVVDDSQLPKDRFSAERLKGVDSTLKIQPAKLEDSAVYLCASSLRTLSYEQYFGPGTRLTVT.

The genes are TRBV7-9 and TRBJ1-1; unclear D gene. CDR1 is SEHNR, CDR2 FQNEAQ, per germline (reference sequence). This CDR3 spans 13 amino acids. The germline V and J ends were trimmed by 3 bases and 2 bases, with 7 bases remaining between them. In DNA form, the CDR3 reads TGTGCCAGCAGCTTCCGGGCCAACACTGAAGCTTTCTTT. This gives the protein CASSFRANTEAFF.

The rearrangement joins TRBV11-2 to TRBJ1-3, with TRBD1 matching 7 bases. CDR3 length equals 17 residues. Germline CDR1 reads SGHAT; CDR2 reads FQNNGV. V lost 7 bases, J lost 0 bases, and 12 bases stayed unmatched. CDR3 loop: CASTWGAGQNSGNTIYF. In nucleotides, the CDR3 is TGTGCCAGCACCTGGGGGGCGGGACAGAACTCTGGAAACACCATATATTTT.

V gene TRBV2 combines with J gene TRBJ2-3; 13 positions match TRBD2. The CDR3 totals 13 residues. The J segment lost 8 bases and the V segment lost 7 bases, leaving 3 bases of the junction unmatched. CDR1 is SNHLY and CDR2 is FYNNEI in the germline V gene. The CDR3 DNA sequence: TGTGCCAGCACCAGGACTAGCGGGAGTACGCAGTATTTT. Translating gives CASTRTSGSTQYF.

The V and J genes are TRBV12-5 and TRBJ1-1; D is unresolved. V was cut by 6 bases and J by 4 bases, with 9 bases left in between. CDR3 size: 12 residues. Per the germline V gene, CDR1 is LGHNT and CDR2 is FRNRAP. The CDR3 protein is CASGPGSTEAFF. The DNA of the CDR3 is TGTGCTAGTGGCCCTGGGAGCACTGAAGCTTTCTTT.

This chain joins TRBV5-6 and TRBJ2-7; 9 positions match TRBD2. V shed 2 bases, J shed 0 bases, and the junction held 9 bases outside the gene matches. Germline CDR1 and CDR2: SGHDT and YYEEEE. CDR3 length: 17 amino acids. The chain's CDR3 is CASSFIAGDRSSYEQYF. The CDR3 coding sequence is TGTGCCAGCAGCTTCATAGCGGGAGATAGGAGCTCCTACGAGCAGTACTTC.

V usage is TRBV27 and J usage is TRBJ2-1; the match to TRBD2 covers 11 bases. Germline V gene data show CDR1 as MNHEY and CDR2 as SMNVEV (reference sequence). The length of the CDR3 is 15 residues. V trimming: 6 bases; J trimming: 4 bases; junction bases outside the gene matches: 5. The CDR3 protein is CASSSGTSGYNEQFF. CDR3 sequence (DNA): TGTGCCAGCAGCTCCGGGACTAGCGGTTACAATGAGCAGTTCTTC.

V usage is TRBV29-1 and J usage is TRBJ1-1, with no clear D. The V gene's germline CDR1 is SQVTM and CDR2 ANQGSEA. The CDR3 has 12 amino acids. The V end lost 5 bases, the J end lost 6 bases, and 13 bases lay between the germline ends. The CDR3 coding sequence is TGCAGCGTTAGCGTAACAGAGGCTGAAGCTTTCTTT. Amino acids: CSVSVTEAEAFF.

The gene calls are TRBV7-2 and TRBJ2-7; 9 bases align to TRBD2. The CDR3 contains 11 residues. V dropped 5 bases and J dropped 12; count of bases not matched to a gene: 5. Germline lookup yields CDR1 SGHTA and CDR2 FQGNSA. Here the CDR3 reads CASSNSGSPYF. In DNA form, the CDR3 reads TGTGCCAGCAGCAATAGCGGGAGTCCGTACTTC.

V gene TRBV5-5 combines with J gene TRBJ1-4, with D possibly being TRBD1 (5 bases). Germline V gene lookup returns CDR1 SGHKS and CDR2 YYEKEE (reference sequence). V dropped 7 bases and J dropped 0 bases, with 10 bases sitting between them. The CDR3 runs to 14 residues. As DNA, the CDR3 is TGTGCCAGCCAAGGGGTTGCAACTAATGAAAAACTGTTTTTT. Translating gives CASQGVATNEKLFF. Based on the CDR3 plus reference TRBV5-5 and TRBJ1-4, the full variable domain is DAGVTQSPTHLIKTRGQQVTLRCSPISGHKSVSWYQQVLGQGPQFIFQYYEKEERGRGNFPDRFSARQFPNYSSELNVNALLLGDSALYLCASQGVATNEKLFFGSGTQLSVL.

The CDR3: CASSLTAGQGSDEQFF. In nucleotides, the CDR3 is TGTGCCAGCAGCTTAACGGCGGGACAGGGATCGGATGAGCAGTTCTTC. The rearrangement joins TRBV7-3 to TRBJ2-1; TRBD1 matches 9 bases. Germline assignment: CDR1 SGHTA and CDR2 FQGTGA. This CDR3 has 16 amino acids. The V gene end was trimmed by 0 bases and the J gene end by 8 bases; junction bases not matched to a gene: 8.

The rearrangement links TRBV5-1 to TRBJ2-5; 8 bases match TRBD2. V gave up 4 bases and J gave up 3 bases; unmatched junction bases: 5. This CDR3 region has 14 residues. CDR1 SGHRS and CDR2 YFSETQ come from the germline V gene. Here the CDR3 reads CASSPGTRKETQYF. The CDR3 DNA sequence: TGCGCCAGCAGCCCAGGGACTAGAAAAGAGACCCAGTACTTC.

The chain uses TRBV10-2 and TRBJ2-7; the match to TRBD1 covers 7 bases. Per germline, CDR1 WSHSY and CDR2 SAAADI. J lost 4 bases, V lost 8 bases, and 8 bases had no gene match. CDR3 length equals 13 residues. The CDR3, as DNA: TGCGCCAGCTCACCAATACAGGGGTACGAGCAGTACTTC. This codes for CASSPIQGYEQYF.